A selection of T cell receptor beta chains follows, all from one sample in a study of T-cell memory formation after mild COVID-19. TCRdb re-analysed the 5' RACE reads in MiXCR, keeping a single row per CDR3 protein. The data contain 200,000 to 250,000 distinct CDR3 sequences, 7.5% to 10% of them singletons. Sequencing was carried out using PBMCs or a T cell subset sorted from them (not recorded which). These receptors originate from a man younger than 30 who had mild COVID-19 (a few samples of this study predate the infection). Cell type and time point are not known. CDR3s include the opening cysteine and the closing phenylalanine or tryptophan. A D gene is named only where the DNA matches it firmly. The size field is filled for only some rows; it gives once, few, many or a size class.

d_call j_call clone_size v_call cdr3_nt cdr3_aa
. TRBJ2-1 . TRBV4-3 TGCGCCAGCAGCCAAGAAGGACTAGAGCAGTTCTTC CASSQEGLEQFF
. TRBJ1-6 few TRBV5-5 TGTGCCAGCAGCTCCACAAAAGCCTATAATTCACCCCTCCACTTT CASSSTKAYNSPLHF
. TRBJ2-3 . TRBV7-9 TGTGCCAGCAGTAGGGGGACTCGAGGCACAGATACGCAGTATTTT CASSRGTRGTDTQYF
TRBD2 TRBJ2-3 many TRBV12-3/TRBV12-4 TGTGCCAGCAGCCGGGACGGGGGGACAGATACGCAGTATTTT CASSRDGGTDTQYF
. TRBJ1-5 . TRBV10-3 TGTGCCATGACAGCGGACTTCAATCAGCCCCAGCATTTT CAMTADFNQPQHF
. TRBJ1-5 . TRBV4-3 TGCGCCAGCAGCCAGGATTATATACAGAGACAGCCCCAGCATTTT CASSQDYIQRQPQHF
TRBD1 TRBJ1-4 few TRBV11-2 TGTGCCAGCAGCCGACAGGGGAGTTTAAGGGAAAAACTGTTTTTT CASSRQGSLREKLFF
. TRBJ2-1 many TRBV20-1 TGCAGTGCCTCCGGGACCGGAATTCCCTCCAATGAGCAGTTCTTC CSASGTGIPSNEQFF
. TRBJ2-3 few TRBV19 TGTGCCTCGCTTCGAATGGGGACAGATACGCAGTATTTT CASLRMGTDTQYF
. TRBJ1-2 few TRBV9 TGTGCCAGCAGCGTAGCTCCTGGCAGCCCCCTTGGCTACACCTTC CASSVAPGSPLGYTF
TRBD2 TRBJ2-3 few TRBV9 TGTGCCAGCAGCGTAGAAGCGAGCGAGCGGGGGTTTAGCACAGATACGCAGTATTTT CASSVEASERGFSTDTQYF
. TRBJ1-4 . TRBV11-2 TGTGCCAGCAGCCTCGACAGCTTCTCCGAAAAACTGTTTTTT CASSLDSFSEKLFF
TRBD1 TRBJ1-1 many TRBV7-9 TGTGCCAGCAGACTCAATCACGGGACAGAATTAGCTTTCTTT CASRLNHGTELAFF
. TRBJ2-5 . TRBV6-5 TGTGCCAGCAGTTACTCAGACAGGAAGGTGACCCAGTACTTC CASSYSDRKVTQYF
. TRBJ2-1 few TRBV5-4 TGTGCCAGCAGCTCACTCCGGGCCCGGGGCAATGAGCAGTTCTTC CASSSLRARGNEQFF
TRBD1 TRBJ1-4 few TRBV5-1 TGCGCCAGCAGCCCCTGGACAGGGGGGGATGAAAAACTGTTTTTT CASSPWTGGDEKLFF
. TRBJ1-3 . TRBV7-9 TGTGCCAGCAGCTTAGTGCAGTGGGACACCATATATTTT CASSLVQWDTIYF
. TRBJ1-2 . TRBV3-1 TGTGCCAGCAGCCAGTGGGGGCCTGGTGGCTACACCTTC CASSQWGPGGYTF
. TRBJ1-2 many TRBV4-3 TGCGCCAGCAGCCAAGTAGGCCGAGGGTATGGCTACACCTTC CASSQVGRGYGYTF
. TRBJ2-2 few TRBV2 TGTGCCAGCAGGAGACTATTATCGAACACCGGGGAGCTGTTTTTT CASRRLLSNTGELFF
. TRBJ2-3 few TRBV5-4 TGTGCCAGCAGCTTGTCACAGGCCTACACAGATACGCAGTATTTT CASSLSQAYTDTQYF
. TRBJ1-1 few TRBV20-1 TGCAGTGCTAGAGATCCCCATACGAACACTGAAGCTTTCTTT CSARDPHTNTEAFF
. TRBJ1-2 few TRBV18 TGTGCCAGCCAAAGTTACACCTTC CASQSYTF
. TRBJ1-4 many TRBV7-9 TGTGCCAGCAGCTTAGTGGGGGATGAAAAACTGTTTTTT CASSLVGDEKLFF
TRBD2 TRBJ2-7 many TRBV6-2/TRBV6-3 TGTGCCAGCCACCGGGACTACAACTCCTACGAGCAGTACTTC CASHRDYNSYEQYF
TRBD1 TRBJ1-6 many TRBV12-3/TRBV12-4 TGTGCCAGCAGAAAGACAGGGGCTAATTCACCCCTCCACTTT CASRKTGANSPLHF
TRBD2 TRBJ2-5 . TRBV27 TGTGCCAGCAGTCCCCGTCGGAGCGGGGGGAAAGAGACCCAGTACTTC CASSPRRSGGKETQYF
. TRBJ2-4 . TRBV6-5 TGTGCCAGCAGTAGGGGGGTCGAGGGGGTGGACATTCAGTACTTC CASSRGVEGVDIQYF
. TRBJ2-5 few TRBV4-1 TGCGCCAGCAGCCTTCCTTACCCCGGGGAGACCCAGTACTTC CASSLPYPGETQYF
. TRBJ2-5 few TRBV5-1 TGCGCCAGCAGCTTAGATCGGGGAGAAATCCAAGAGACCCAGTACTTC CASSLDRGEIQETQYF
. TRBJ1-1 . TRBV5-1 TGCGCCAGCAGCTTCTCCACAGGAAATGCGGAGGCTTTCTTT CASSFSTGNAEAFF
. TRBJ1-2 many TRBV5-1 TGCGCCAGCAGCTTGGTAGGCCAGGGCCCTGGCTACACCTTC CASSLVGQGPGYTF